This is a list of T cell receptor beta chains from one sample in a study of cytomegalovirus exposure and HLA in healthy donors. Repertoires were generated with immunoSEQ multiplex PCR, while TCRdb's copy carries only in-frame clones and drops some. Of around 150,000 clones in the sample, approximately 88% are singletons; the top ten hold roughly 0.53%. The sequenced material came from PBMCs. The receptors derive from a middle-aged woman in good health and CMV-seronegative. CDR3s include the opening cysteine and the closing phenylalanine or tryptophan. D genes are given only for firm matches.

D gene: .; J gene: TRBJ1-1; V gene: TRBV7-2; CDR3 protein: CASSLGGRGMNTEAFF
D gene: .; J gene: TRBJ1-3; V gene: TRBV10-3; CDR3 protein: CAIEGDLSGNTIYF
D gene: TRBD1; J gene: TRBJ2-2; V gene: TRBV2; CDR3 protein: CASSEPGQWRGGELFF
D gene: .; J gene: TRBJ1-2; V gene: TRBV6-5; CDR3 protein: CASSLGGGGLVDTF
D gene: .; J gene: TRBJ2-3; V gene: TRBV12-5; CDR3 protein: CASGLEHVSGPSTDTQYF
D gene: .; J gene: TRBJ2-2; V gene: TRBV6-6; CDR3 protein: CASSYSREYGELFF
D gene: .; J gene: TRBJ2-7; V gene: TRBV4-1; CDR3 protein: CASRSVGGSYEQYF
D gene: .; J gene: TRBJ2-1; V gene: TRBV7-9; CDR3 protein: CASSPRGPYNEQFF
D gene: .; J gene: TRBJ2-1; V gene: TRBV27; CDR3 protein: CASKGLGSHNEQFF
D gene: .; J gene: TRBJ1-2; V gene: TRBV2; CDR3 protein: CASRAGQNLLVYGYTF
D gene: TRBD2; J gene: TRBJ2-7; V gene: TRBV5-1; CDR3 protein: CASSRTSGTLYEQYF
D gene: .; J gene: TRBJ1-1; V gene: TRBV11-2; CDR3 protein: CASSLVRGGTEAFF
D gene: TRBD2; J gene: TRBJ2-1; V gene: TRBV7-6; CDR3 protein: CASSRPLADPNNEQFF
D gene: TRBD2; J gene: TRBJ2-3; V gene: TRBV7-6; CDR3 protein: CASSLYGTSGRVTDTQYF